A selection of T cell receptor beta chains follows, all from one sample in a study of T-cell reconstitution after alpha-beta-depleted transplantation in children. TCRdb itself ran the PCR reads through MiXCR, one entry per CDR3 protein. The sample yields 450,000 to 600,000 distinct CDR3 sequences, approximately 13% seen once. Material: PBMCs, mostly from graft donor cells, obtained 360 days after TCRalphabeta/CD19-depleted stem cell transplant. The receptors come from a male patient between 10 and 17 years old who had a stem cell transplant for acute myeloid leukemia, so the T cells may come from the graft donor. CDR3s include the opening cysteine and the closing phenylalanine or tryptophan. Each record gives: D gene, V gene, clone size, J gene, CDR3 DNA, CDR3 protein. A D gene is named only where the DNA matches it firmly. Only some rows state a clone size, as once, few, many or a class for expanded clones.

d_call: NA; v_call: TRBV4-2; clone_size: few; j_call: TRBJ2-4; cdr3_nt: TGTGCCAGCAGCCTGATACGAAGCGAACGGGCCAAAAACATTCAGTACTTC; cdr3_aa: CASSLIRSERAKNIQYF
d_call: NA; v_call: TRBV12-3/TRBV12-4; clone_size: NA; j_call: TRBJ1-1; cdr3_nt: TGTGCCAGCAGTTTAGTTCCCAGGAACACTGAAGCTTTCTTT; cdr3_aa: CASSLVPRNTEAFF
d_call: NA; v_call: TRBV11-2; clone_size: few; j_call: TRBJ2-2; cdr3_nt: TGTGCCAGCAGCGCGGCAGTCCGGGCCCAGACTCTATGGGAGCTGTTTTTT; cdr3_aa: CASSAAVRAQTLWELFF
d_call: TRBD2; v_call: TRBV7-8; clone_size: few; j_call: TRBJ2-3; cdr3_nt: TGTGCCAGCAGCTTATGGCCTAGCGGGAGGAAAGGGGATACGCAGTATTTT; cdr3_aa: CASSLWPSGRKGDTQYF
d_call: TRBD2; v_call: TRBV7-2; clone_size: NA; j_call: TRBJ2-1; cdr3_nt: TGTGCCAGCAGCTTAGCTGGACTAGAGTACAATGAGCAGTTCTTC; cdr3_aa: CASSLAGLEYNEQFF
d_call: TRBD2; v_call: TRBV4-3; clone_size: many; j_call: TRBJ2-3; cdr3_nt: TGCGCCAGCAGCCGACTAGCCCCAGATACGCAGTATTTT; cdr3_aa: CASSRLAPDTQYF
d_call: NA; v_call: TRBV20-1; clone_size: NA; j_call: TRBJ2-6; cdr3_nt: TGCAGTGCTAGAGATCCTAACAGATCCTCTGGGGCCAACGTCCTGACTTTC; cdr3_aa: CSARDPNRSSGANVLTF
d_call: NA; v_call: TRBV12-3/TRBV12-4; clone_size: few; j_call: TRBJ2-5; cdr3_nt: TGTGCCAGCAGTCCCCGTCGAGGCCCAGGGACCCAGTACTTC; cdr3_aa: CASSPRRGPGTQYF
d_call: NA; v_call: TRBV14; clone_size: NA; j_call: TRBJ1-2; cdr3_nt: TGTGCCAGCAGCCAAGACCCGCGGGGTTGGAACTATGGCTACACCTTC; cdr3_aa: CASSQDPRGWNYGYTF
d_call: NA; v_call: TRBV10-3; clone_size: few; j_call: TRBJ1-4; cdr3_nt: TGTGCCATCAGTGAGTCGTTCGGGAGGGAAAAACTGTTTTTT; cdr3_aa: CAISESFGREKLFF
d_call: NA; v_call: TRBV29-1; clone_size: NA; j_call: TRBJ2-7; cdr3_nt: TGCAGCGTTGAAGATAGGAAGGGGTTAGCGTCCTACGAGCAGTACTTC; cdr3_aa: CSVEDRKGLASYEQYF
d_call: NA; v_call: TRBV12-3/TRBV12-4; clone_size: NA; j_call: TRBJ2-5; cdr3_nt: TGTGCCAGCAGTGGCCTGAGGCGGGAGACCCAGTACTTC; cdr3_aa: CASSGLRRETQYF
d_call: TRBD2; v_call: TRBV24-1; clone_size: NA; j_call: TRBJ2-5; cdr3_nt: TGTGCCACCAGTGATATGGGACTAGCGGACGAAGAGACCCAGTACTTC; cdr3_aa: CATSDMGLADEETQYF
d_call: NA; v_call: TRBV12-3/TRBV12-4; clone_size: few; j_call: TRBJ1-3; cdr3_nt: TGTGCCAGCAGTTTAAAGGGAGGATACACCATATATTTT; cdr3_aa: CASSLKGGYTIYF
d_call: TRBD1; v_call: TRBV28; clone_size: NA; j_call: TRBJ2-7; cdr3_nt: TGTGCCAGCAGTGTCCACACGGGACAGGGGGGATCCTACGAGCAGTACTTC; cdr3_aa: CASSVHTGQGGSYEQYF
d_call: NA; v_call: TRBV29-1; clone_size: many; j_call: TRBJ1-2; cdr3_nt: TGCAGCGCCCTGGAGACGGGGAAGAACTATGGCTACACCTTC; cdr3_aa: CSALETGKNYGYTF
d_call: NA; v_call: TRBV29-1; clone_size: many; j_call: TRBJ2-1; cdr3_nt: TGCAGCGCCATAAGAGGAGCGGGCGATGAGCAGTTCTTC; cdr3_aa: CSAIRGAGDEQFF
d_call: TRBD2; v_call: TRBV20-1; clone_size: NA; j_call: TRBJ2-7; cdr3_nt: TGCAGTGCTAGGGAGACTAGCGGGAGGTTCTACGAGCAGTACTTC; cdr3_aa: CSARETSGRFYEQYF
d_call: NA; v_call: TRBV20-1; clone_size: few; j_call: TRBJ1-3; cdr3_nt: TGCAGTGCTAGAGGAGACGGTTCTGGAAACACCATATATTTT; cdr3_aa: CSARGDGSGNTIYF
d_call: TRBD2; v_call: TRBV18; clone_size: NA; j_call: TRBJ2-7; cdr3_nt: TGTGCCAGCTCACCAGGTAGCGGGGGCCCGGGATTC; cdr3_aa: CASSPGSGGPGF
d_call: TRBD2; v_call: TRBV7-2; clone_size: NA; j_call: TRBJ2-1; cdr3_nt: TGTGCCAGCAGCTTTTGGCTAGCGGGTTACAATGAGCAGTTCTTC; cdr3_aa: CASSFWLAGYNEQFF
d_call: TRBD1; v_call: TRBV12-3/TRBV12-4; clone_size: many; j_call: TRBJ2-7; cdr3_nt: TGTGCCAGCAGTTCCCGACAGGGCTACTACGAGCAGTACTTC; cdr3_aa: CASSSRQGYYEQYF
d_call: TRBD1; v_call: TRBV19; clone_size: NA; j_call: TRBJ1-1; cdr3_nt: TGTGCCAGTAGTATCTCACAGGGGGCTGAAGCTTTCTTT; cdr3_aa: CASSISQGAEAFF
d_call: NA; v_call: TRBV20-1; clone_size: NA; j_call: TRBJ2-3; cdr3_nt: TGCAGTGCTAGACGCAGGCCCTTACTTAGCACAGATACGCAGTATTTT; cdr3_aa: CSARRRPLLSTDTQYF
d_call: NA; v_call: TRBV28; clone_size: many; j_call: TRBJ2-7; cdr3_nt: TGTGCCAGCAGTTTAACTAAGTGGCTAGGCCAACCCTACGAGCAGTACTTC; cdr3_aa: CASSLTKWLGQPYEQYF
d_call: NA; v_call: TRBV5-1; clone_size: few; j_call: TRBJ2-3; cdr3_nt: TGCGCCAGCAGCCGGGTCGGGATCATCACAGATACGCAGTATTTT; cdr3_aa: CASSRVGIITDTQYF
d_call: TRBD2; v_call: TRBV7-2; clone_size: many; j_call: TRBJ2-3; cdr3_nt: TGTGCCAGCAGCGCGAGACTAGCGGCGAGAACAGATACGCAGTATTTT; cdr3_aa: CASSARLAARTDTQYF
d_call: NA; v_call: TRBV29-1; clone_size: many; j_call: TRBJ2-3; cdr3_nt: TGCAGCGTGGATCTCTTGGGGCCTGGAGAGGGCACAGATACGCAGTATTTT; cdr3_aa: CSVDLLGPGEGTDTQYF
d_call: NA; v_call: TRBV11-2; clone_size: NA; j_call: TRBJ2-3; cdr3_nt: TGTGCCAGCAGCTTAGGGACGCCCTCAGATACGCAGTATTTT; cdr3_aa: CASSLGTPSDTQYF
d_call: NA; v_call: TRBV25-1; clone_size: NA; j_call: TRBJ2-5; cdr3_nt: TGTGCCAGCAGTGAATGGGAGCGAGAGACCCAGTACTTC; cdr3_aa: CASSEWERETQYF
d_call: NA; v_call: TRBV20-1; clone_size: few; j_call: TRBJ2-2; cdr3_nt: TGCAGTGCTAGAGCCAGCGGCGCGAACACCGGGGAGCTGTTTTTT; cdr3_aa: CSARASGANTGELFF
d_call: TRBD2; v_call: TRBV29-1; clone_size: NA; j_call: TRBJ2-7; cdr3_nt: TGCAGCGTTGTCGGGAGGGCCGTCTACGAGCAGTACTTC; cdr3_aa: CSVVGRAVYEQYF
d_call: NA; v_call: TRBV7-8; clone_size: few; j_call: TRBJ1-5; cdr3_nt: TGTGCCAGCAGCTCCAAATGGGTGTGGGCAGACCAGCCCCAGCATTTT; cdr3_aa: CASSSKWVWADQPQHF
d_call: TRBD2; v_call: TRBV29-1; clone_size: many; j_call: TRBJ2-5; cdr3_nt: TGCAGCGGGGGACTAGCGGGAGTCGGGCGGACCCAGTACTTC; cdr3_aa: CSGGLAGVGRTQYF
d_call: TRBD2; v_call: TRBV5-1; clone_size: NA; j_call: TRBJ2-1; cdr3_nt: TGCGCCAGCAGCGTGGGACTAGCGGAGCACAATGAGCAGTTCTTC; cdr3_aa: CASSVGLAEHNEQFF
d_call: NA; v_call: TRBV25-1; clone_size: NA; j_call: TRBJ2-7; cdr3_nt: TGTGCCAGCAGAGGACTAACCGAGCAGTACTTC; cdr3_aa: CASRGLTEQYF
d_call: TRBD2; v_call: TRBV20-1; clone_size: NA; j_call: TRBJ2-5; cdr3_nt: TGCAGTGCTAGTTGGCTAGCGGTCCAAGAGACCCAGTACTTC; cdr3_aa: CSASWLAVQETQYF
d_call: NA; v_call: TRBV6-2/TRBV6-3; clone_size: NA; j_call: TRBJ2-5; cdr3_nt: TGTGCCAGCAGTTACGTTCGCAGGGCTGGAGAGACCCAGTACTTC; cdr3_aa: CASSYVRRAGETQYF
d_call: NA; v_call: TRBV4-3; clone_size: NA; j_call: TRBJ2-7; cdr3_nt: TGCGCCAGCAGCCAAGCCTTCAAATTGGAGTACGAGCAGTACTTC; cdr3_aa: CASSQAFKLEYEQYF
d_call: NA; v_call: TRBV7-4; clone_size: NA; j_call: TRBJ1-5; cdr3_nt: TGTGCCAGCAGCTTAGTAACCGGACCTGATAGCAATCAGCCCCAGCATTTT; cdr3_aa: CASSLVTGPDSNQPQHF
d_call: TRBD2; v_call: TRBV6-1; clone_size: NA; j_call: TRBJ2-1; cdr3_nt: TGTGCCAGCAGCCTTGGGACTAGCGGCCTGGATGAGCAGTTCTTC; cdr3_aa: CASSLGTSGLDEQFF
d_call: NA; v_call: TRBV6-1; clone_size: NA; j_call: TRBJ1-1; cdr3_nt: TGTGCCAGCAATGGGGCCGGGCCCTGGGGGACTGAAGCTTTCTTT; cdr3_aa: CASNGAGPWGTEAFF
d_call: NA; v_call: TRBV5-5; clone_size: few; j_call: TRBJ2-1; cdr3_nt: TGTGCCAGCAGCTTCAGATCTGGGGAGCTTCACAATGAGCAGTTCTTC; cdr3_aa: CASSFRSGELHNEQFF
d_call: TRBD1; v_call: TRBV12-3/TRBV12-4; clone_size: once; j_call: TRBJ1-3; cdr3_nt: TGTGCCAGCAGTTTGGACAGGCCTTGGGCACCTGGAAACACCATATATTTT; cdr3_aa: CASSLDRPWAPGNTIYF
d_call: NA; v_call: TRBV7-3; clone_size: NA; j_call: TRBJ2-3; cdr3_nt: TGTGCCAGCAGCCCACCGCCGGGGGATACGCAGTATTTT; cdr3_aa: CASSPPPGDTQYF
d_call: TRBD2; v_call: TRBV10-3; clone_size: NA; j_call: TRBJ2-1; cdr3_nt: TGTGCCATCAGTGAGTCCGCGGGAGGGCCAGAGGAGCAGTTCTTC; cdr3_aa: CAISESAGGPEEQFF
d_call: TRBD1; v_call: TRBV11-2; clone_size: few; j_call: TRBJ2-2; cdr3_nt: TGTGCCAGCAGCTTTGACAGGGGGCTCGGGGAGCTGTTTTTT; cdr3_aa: CASSFDRGLGELFF
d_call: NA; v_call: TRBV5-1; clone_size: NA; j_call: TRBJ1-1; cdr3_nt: TGCGCCAGCAGCTTGGCCCTGCTTGCTCGCACTGAAGCTTTCTTT; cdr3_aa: CASSLALLARTEAFF
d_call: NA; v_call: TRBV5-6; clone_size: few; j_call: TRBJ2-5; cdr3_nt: TGTGCCAGCAGCACACGGAGATGGGAGACCCAGTACTTC; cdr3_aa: CASSTRRWETQYF
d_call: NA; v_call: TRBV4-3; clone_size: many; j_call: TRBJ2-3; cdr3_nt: TGCGCCAGCAGCCAAGGGCCAGGGGTAATCACAGATACGCAGTATTTT; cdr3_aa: CASSQGPGVITDTQYF
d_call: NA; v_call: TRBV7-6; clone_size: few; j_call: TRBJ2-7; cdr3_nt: TGTGCCAGCAGCTTAGAGGAGAGCTACGAGCAGTACTTC; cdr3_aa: CASSLEESYEQYF
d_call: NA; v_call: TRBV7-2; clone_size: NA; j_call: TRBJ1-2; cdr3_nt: TGTGCCAGCAGCCTCCACTCGGGTTGGGGCTATGGCTACACCTTC; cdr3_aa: CASSLHSGWGYGYTF
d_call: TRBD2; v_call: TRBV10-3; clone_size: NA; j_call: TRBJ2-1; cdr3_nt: TGTGCCATCAAGCCCAGCGGGAGGGCCATCTCCTACAATGAGCAGTTCTTC; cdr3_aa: CAIKPSGRAISYNEQFF
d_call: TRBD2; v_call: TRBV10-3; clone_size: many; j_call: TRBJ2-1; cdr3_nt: TGTGCCATCGCCAGACTAGCGGGAGAGGCCAATGAGCAGTTCTTC; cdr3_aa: CAIARLAGEANEQFF
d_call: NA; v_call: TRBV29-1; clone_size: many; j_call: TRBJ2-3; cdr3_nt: TGCAGCGTTGAGGATGGCAGGGTAACAGATACGCAGTATTTT; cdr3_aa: CSVEDGRVTDTQYF